The 8 T cell receptor beta chains reported below all come from one sample, sequenced in a study of T cell repertoires in cytomegalovirus infection (dated by TCRdb to between 2018 and 2021). These receptors have no known antigen. The treatment or condition label, as the study defines it: in vitro stimulation with specific CMV peptide epitopes to enrich CMV-specific T cells. Sequencing was performed on an Illumina HiSeq 1500. TCRdb applied fastp at Q25 and MiXCR to the public reads, then kept only in-frame beta chains. Each entry is one CDR3 protein sequence, shown with its most common DNA and genes. This sample gives approximately 910,000 distinct CDR3 sequences in total; approximately 31% of them show up just once. Roughly 13% of the sample is taken by the ten largest. The specimen comprised cultured CD8+ T cells from PBMCs, sampled from culture after CMV antigen stimulation. The receptors were sampled from a human donor in good health (CMV status not recorded). Some clones in this sample may be carry-over from other donors' samples.

A single count supports this clonotype. V usage is TRBV12-5 and J usage is TRBJ2-7; perhaps D is TRBD1 or TRBD2 (5 bases each). The CDR3 runs to 13 residues. Trimming shortened V by 9 bases and J by 3 bases, and 15 bases separated the two germline ends. The germline gives CDR1 LGHNT, CDR2 FRNRAP. The CDR3 here is CASGPSGGYEQYV. The CDR3 region has the DNA TGTGCTAGCGGCCCAAGTGGGGGCTACGAGCAGTACGTC.

This clonotype was counted between two and nine times. This sequence joins TRBV4-2 and TRBJ2-7; TRBD2 matches at 7 bases. V lost 2 bases, J lost 0 bases, and 10 bases stayed unmatched. The germline CDR1 and CDR2 sequences are LGHNA and YNFKEQ. The CDR3 runs 17 residues. This CDR3 reads CASSQPNAAGSSYEQYF. For the CDR3, the DNA is TGTGCCAGCAGCCAACCGAACGCAGCGGGGAGCTCCTACGAGCAGTACTTC.

The CDR3, as DNA: TGTGCCAGCAGCCAAGTAGGCGGACTAGCTTCAGATACGCAGTATTTT. It is translated as CASSQVGGLASDTQYF. The V and J genes are TRBV4-2 and TRBJ2-3, with 8 bases matching TRBD2. CDR1 and CDR2 (germline): LGHNA, YNFKEQ. The V gene end was trimmed by 1 base and the J gene end by 4 bases; junction bases not matched to a gene: 7. There are 16 residues in the CDR3.

This clonotype was observed a handful of times. V and J are TRBV10-3 and TRBJ2-3; weak D call: TRBD1 (6 bases). The CDR3 covers 13 residues. V lost 8 bases to trimming and J lost 2 bases, with 11 bases between them. Germline V gene data show CDR1 as ENHRY and CDR2 as SYGVKD. CDR3 protein: CAIGDRNTDTQYF. The CDR3 nucleotides are TGTGCCATCGGCGACAGGAACACAGATACGCAGTATTTT.

V and J are TRBV27 and TRBJ1-2, with a weak D call TRBD1 (6 bases). Trimming removed 6 bases at V and 4 bases at J, with 21 bases between. Germline lookup yields CDR1 MNHEY and CDR2 SMNVEV (reference sequence). The CDR3 has 16 residues. CDR3 nucleotides: TGTGCCAGCAGCTCGCGCCCATCTGGGACACCCTATGGCTACACCTTC. Translation gives CASSSRPSGTPYGYTF.

The V and J genes are TRBV19 and TRBJ1-3, with D unclear. This CDR3 contains 13 residues. The germline V gene has CDR1 LNHDA and CDR2 SQIVND (reference sequence). The V end was cut by 5 bases, the J end by 8 bases, with 13 bases between. In nucleotides, the CDR3 is TGTGCCAGTAGTCCCGTCAATGACGACACCATATATTTT. Translating it yields CASSPVNDDTIYF.

The J gene is TRBJ2-3, the V gene TRBV7-2, with D tentatively TRBD1 (7 bases). V was shortened by 8 bases and J by 2 bases, with 17 bases between the two germline ends. This CDR3 spans 15 amino acids. Germline V gene lookup returns CDR1 SGHTA and CDR2 FQGNSA. The CDR3 here is CASEGAGGITDTQYF. CDR3 nucleotide sequence: TGTGCCAGCGAAGGGGCAGGGGGGATCACAGATACGCAGTATTTT.

On this clonotype itself: At one end the junction does not follow the germline gene, possibly because of a read error. CDR3 in amino acids: CASRDSRAVDTEAFF. CDR3 coding DNA: TGTGCCAGCAGAGACTCGAGGGCAGTCGACACTGAAGCTTTCTTT. This chain links TRBV6-4 with TRBJ1-1; the D is unclear. There are 15 residues in the CDR3. Germline lookup yields CDR1 MRHNA and CDR2 SNTAGT.